These 15 T cell receptor beta chains originate from one sample sequenced in a study of T-cell reconstitution after alpha-beta-depleted transplantation in children. Unique molecular identifiers were incorporated into the prepared TCRbeta library. TCRdb re-analysed the PCR reads in MiXCR, keeping a single row per CDR3 protein. The sample comprises some 550,000 distinct CDR3 sequences, roughly 24% of which are singletons, and 13% to 15% rests with the top ten. Sequenced here: PBMCs, mostly from graft donor cells, sampled 360 days after TCRalphabeta/CD19-depleted stem cell transplant. The receptor source for this set is a boy under two years old who had a stem cell transplant for acute myeloid leukemia, so the T cells may come from the graft donor.

The V gene is TRBV20-1, the J gene TRBJ2-5; D tentatively reads TRBD1 or TRBD2 (5 bases each). The CDR3 length is 14 residues. Germline V gene data show CDR1 as DFQATT and CDR2 as SNEGSKA (reference sequence). Trimming left V 2 bases short and J 0 bases short, with 10 bases between. The CDR3 nucleotides read TGCAGTGCTAGATCAGTGGGGGACCAAGAGACCCAGTACTTC. The encoded protein is CSARSVGDQETQYF.

This clonotype appeared many times. The chain employs TRBV15 and TRBJ2-1; D may be TRBD1 (6 bases). Trimming cost V 0 bases and J 8 bases, with 8 bases left between them. The germline V gene encodes CDR1 LNHNV and CDR2 YYDKDF (reference sequence). This CDR3 region has 13 residues. Here the CDR3 DNA reads TGTGCCACCAGCAGAGATGCAGGGGATGAGCAGTTCTTC. As protein: CATSRDAGDEQFF.

The chain is built from TRBV29-1 and TRBJ2-5; 7 bases are shared with TRBD1. Germline loops: CDR1 SQVTM, CDR2 ANQGSEA. This CDR3 contains 13 residues. V lost 5 bases, J lost 5 bases, and 8 bases stayed unmatched. The CDR3 DNA sequence: TGCAGCGTTAAGGGACAGTCAGGGGAGACCCAGTACTTC. It codes for CSVKGQSGETQYF.

This clonotype turned up a few times. The chain is built from TRBV27 and TRBJ2-3; 8 positions match TRBD2. With V trimmed by 6 bases and J by 4 bases, 9 bases remained unmatched. Germline CDR1 and CDR2: MNHEY and SMNVEV (reference sequence). CDR3 length equals 15 residues. The DNA of the CDR3 is TGTGCCAGCAGGCAGCGGGGGTTGGAGGCAGATACGCAGTATTTT. Its protein product is CASRQRGLEADTQYF.

A note on this clonotype: This may be a read error, as it is one base from a much larger clone. The J gene is TRBJ2-7, the V gene TRBV12-3 or TRBV12-4, with TRBD1 identical over 8 bases. This CDR3 is 14 amino acids long. With 6 bases clipped from V and 2 bases from J, the junction kept 6 bases outside the gene matches. The CDR3 reads CASSRTGKTYEQYF. CDR3 in DNA: TGTGCCAGCAGCCGGACAGGGAAAACCTACGAGCAGTACTTC.

The V gene is TRBV6-5, the J gene TRBJ2-3; a weak D match, TRBD2 (7 bases). This CDR3 has 19 amino acids. The germline V and J ends were trimmed by 0 bases and 0 bases, with 19 bases remaining between them. CDR1 and CDR2 (germline): MNHEY, SVGAGI. CDR3 DNA: TGTGCCAGCAGTTACTCGTTGGCCCCGAAGGGGGGGAGCACAGATACGCAGTATTTT. This gives the protein CASSYSLAPKGGSTDTQYF.

This clonotype was seen many times. The CDR3 DNA is TGCAGCGTTGGGGGAACTATGAACACTGAAGCTTTCTTT. Protein: CSVGGTMNTEAFF. V gene TRBV29-1 combines with J gene TRBJ1-1; no definite D call. Germline V gene lookup returns CDR1 SQVTM and CDR2 ANQGSEA. V was cut by 4 bases and J by 0 bases, with 9 bases left in between. CDR3 length: 13 amino acids.

The chain recombines TRBV5-6 with TRBJ1-5; weak D call: TRBD1 (6 bases). The CDR3 length is 15 residues. Between the trimmed V and J ends, which lost 1 base and 5 bases, there was a span of 13 bases. Germline-derived CDR1 and CDR2 are SGHDT and YYEEEE. This CDR3 reads CASSLWWDTHQPQHF. The DNA of the CDR3 is TGTGCCAGCAGCTTGTGGTGGGACACCCATCAGCCCCAGCATTTT. The whole variable domain, remainder taken from reference TRBV5-6 and TRBJ1-5, is DAGVTQSPTHLIKTRGQQVTLRCSPKSGHDTVSWYQQALGQGPQFIFQYYEEEERQRGNFPDRFSGHQFPNYSSELNVNALLLGDSALYLCASSLWWDTHQPQHFGDGTRLSIL.

This clonotype was counted ten times or more. The chain carries TRBV7-9 and TRBJ2-1; 11 bases are a match to TRBD2. This CDR3 is 16 amino acids long. Losses at the gene ends were 1 base for V and 6 bases for J; bases not matched to a gene: 5. The germline V gene encodes CDR1 SEHNR and CDR2 FQNEAQ (reference sequence). CDR3 sequence: CASSLGPSGGTNEQFF. In nucleotides, the CDR3 is TGTGCCAGCAGCTTAGGACCTAGCGGGGGGACCAATGAGCAGTTCTTC.

The CDR3 sequence: CASSVLAGAQETQYF. In DNA form, the CDR3 reads TGTGCCAGCAGTGTGCTTGCGGGTGCTCAAGAGACCCAGTACTTC. V is TRBV27 and J is TRBJ2-5; TRBD2 is a possible D gene (5 bases). CDR1 is MNHEY and CDR2 is SMNVEV in the germline V gene (reference sequence). Trimming removed 5 bases from V and 2 bases from J, with 15 bases in between. CDR3 length: 15 amino acids.

The chain uses TRBV13 and TRBJ2-5, with TRBD1 matching over 7 bases. With V trimmed by 4 bases and J by 2 bases, 10 bases remained unmatched. From germline, CDR1 is PRHDT and CDR2 FYEKMQ (reference sequence). The CDR3 runs 16 residues. The CDR3: CASSYHPTGVQETQYF. In nucleotides, the CDR3 is TGTGCCAGCAGCTATCACCCAACAGGGGTACAAGAGACCCAGTACTTC.

This chain uses TRBV28 with TRBJ2-5; the D gene is possibly TRBD2 (5 bases). Trimming cost V 1 base and J 6 bases, with 12 bases left between them. Germline-derived CDR1 and CDR2 are MDHEN and SYDVKM. The CDR3 length is 14 residues. CDR3 region: CASSLFSGMKTQYF. The CDR3 bases are TGTGCCAGCAGTTTATTTTCCGGGATGAAGACCCAGTACTTC.

The chain is built from TRBV6-5 and TRBJ2-3; 9 bases are shared with TRBD1. CDR3 length: 15 residues. Germline lookup yields CDR1 MNHEY and CDR2 SVGAGI. V was clipped by 0 bases and J by 4 bases; unmatched bases: 2. This chain's CDR3 is CASSYSGTGSDTQYF. The CDR3 nucleotides are TGTGCCAGCAGTTACTCGGGGACAGGGTCAGATACGCAGTATTTT.

The chain is built from TRBV6-1 and TRBJ1-6; TRBD1 is a possible D gene (5 bases). The CDR3 consists of 14 residues. Germline V gene lookup returns CDR1 MNHNS and CDR2 SASEGT. The ends were cut back, 5 bases at V and 9 bases at J, with 14 bases in the middle. The DNA of the CDR3 is TGTGCCAGCAGTCCACCGACTGGGGGTTCACCCCTCCACTTT. This gives the protein CASSPPTGGSPLHF.

This clonotype turned up a few times. V gene TRBV6-6 combines with J gene TRBJ1-5; D is ambiguous. Germline V lookup: CDR1 MNHNY, CDR2 SVGAGI (reference sequence). The V and J ends lost 5 bases and 0 bases respectively, with 5 bases between them. The CDR3 is 13 residues long. The CDR3 DNA reads as TGTGCCAGCAGTCCGCCTAGCAATCAGCCCCAGCATTTT. The encoded protein is CASSPPSNQPQHF.